This TCR beta chain was sequenced for a study of memory CD4+ T cells and cytomegalovirus serostatus. The sort gate was single viable CD3+CD4+CD8-CD45RO+ cells for memory CD4+ T cells. After thawing, CD4+ T cells were positively selected. TCRdb's table, derived via immunoSEQ multiplex PCR, lists solely in-frame clones and lacks some. The table shows about 64,000 clones, with 60% to 80% occurring only once. The length of the CDR3 is 14 residues. CDR1 and CDR2 from the germline V gene are SGHDT and YYEEEE. The V end was cut by 1 base, the J end by 3 bases, with 10 bases between. The J gene is TRBJ1-1, the V gene TRBV5-6; D is possibly TRBD1 (6 bases). Sequencing was carried out using memory CD4+ T cells from blood. This receptor was obtained from an adult in good health and CMV-seronegative. The CDR3 loop is CASSLYRVDTEAFF. The CDR3 DNA sequence: TGTGCCAGCAGCTTGTACAGGGTTGACACTGAAGCTTTCTTT.